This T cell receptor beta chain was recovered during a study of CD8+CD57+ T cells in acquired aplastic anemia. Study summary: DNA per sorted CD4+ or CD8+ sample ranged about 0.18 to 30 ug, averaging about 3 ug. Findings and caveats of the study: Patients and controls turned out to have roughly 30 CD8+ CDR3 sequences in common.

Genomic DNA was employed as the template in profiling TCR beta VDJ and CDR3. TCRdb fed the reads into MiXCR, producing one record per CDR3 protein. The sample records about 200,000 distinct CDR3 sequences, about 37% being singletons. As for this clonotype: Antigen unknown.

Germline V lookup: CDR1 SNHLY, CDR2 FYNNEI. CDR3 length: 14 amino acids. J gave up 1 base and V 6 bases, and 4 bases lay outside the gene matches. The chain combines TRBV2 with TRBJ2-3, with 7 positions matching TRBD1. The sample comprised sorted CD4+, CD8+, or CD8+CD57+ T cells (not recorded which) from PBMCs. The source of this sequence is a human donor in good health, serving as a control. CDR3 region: CASSVQGGTDTQYF. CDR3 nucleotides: TGTGCCAGCAGCGTCCAGGGGGGCACAGATACGCAGTATTTT.